This T cell receptor (beta chain) was recorded in a study of identical twins. Trimming left V 2 bases short and J 6 bases short, with 4 bases between. Germline V gene data show CDR1 as MNHEY and CDR2 as SVGAGI. This CDR3 has 11 residues. TCRdb reprocessed the 5' RACE reads with MiXCR, giving one entry per CDR3 protein. The sample contains about 210,000 distinct CDR3 sequences, approximately 9% of which appear only once. This clonotype was seen many times. The antigen remains unidentified. General study results and limits: Part of the zero-insertion signal could reflect confounding by invariant MAIT and iNKT cells.

The chain couples TRBV6-5 to TRBJ1-2; D is ambiguous. The source is a woman in her late teens or twenties in good health. Sequencing was done on a sample of memory (CD45RO+) T cells sorted from blood. CDR3 coding DNA: TGTGCCAGCAGTTACGGGAATGGCTACACCTTC. Protein sequence: CASSYGNGYTF.